The rows below give T cell receptor beta chains drawn from one sample of a study of shared clonotypes between healthy human individuals. The data were produced by immunoSEQ multiplex PCR, yet TCRdb's version contains in-frame clones alone and is incomplete. Of around 2.1 million clones in the sample, approximately 96% were seen once. Sequenced: naive CD4+ T cells sorted from blood. The source is a man younger than 30 in good health. Each CDR3 is given with its conserved first and last residue. D genes are given only for firm matches. A row's size may be missing; if present it is once, few, many or a size class.

J gene: TRBJ2-1
D gene: TRBD1
V gene: TRBV10-3
clone size: -
CDR3 DNA: TGTGCCATCCGGAAAGGCCGGGACAGTTACAATGAGCAGTTCTTC
CDR3 protein: CAIRKGRDSYNEQFF

J gene: TRBJ2-5
D gene: TRBD2
V gene: TRBV5-1
clone size: -
CDR3 DNA: TGCGCCAGCAGCGAGTCCGGGGGGGTAGTCCAAGAGACCCAGTACTTC
CDR3 protein: CASSESGGVVQETQYF

J gene: TRBJ2-5
D gene: -
V gene: TRBV9
clone size: -
CDR3 DNA: TGTGCCAGCAGCCCTCGGGCAGGGGTTGAGACCCAGTACTTC
CDR3 protein: CASSPRAGVETQYF

J gene: TRBJ2-3
D gene: -
V gene: TRBV4-3
clone size: -
CDR3 DNA: TGCGCCAGCAGCCAAGCCCCTACAGGGCTCCCTGATACGCAGTATTTT
CDR3 protein: CASSQAPTGLPDTQYF

J gene: TRBJ1-5
D gene: -
V gene: TRBV6-5
clone size: -
CDR3 DNA: TGTGCCAGCAGTTACTCAGGACAGTCGTCATGGCCCCAGCATTTT
CDR3 protein: CASSYSGQSSWPQHF

J gene: TRBJ1-6
D gene: -
V gene: TRBV5-1
clone size: -
CDR3 DNA: TGCGCCAGCAAAATAGGGGAGGTTGGATTTAATTCACCCCTCCACTTT
CDR3 protein: CASKIGEVGFNSPLHF

J gene: TRBJ2-7
D gene: TRBD1
V gene: TRBV10-3
clone size: -
CDR3 DNA: TGTGCGATCCGGGACAGGGAGGGTAAGGAGCAGTACTTC
CDR3 protein: CAIRDREGKEQYF

J gene: TRBJ1-3
D gene: -
V gene: TRBV5-1
clone size: -
CDR3 DNA: TGCGCCAGCAGCCCGACGGGAGCTATAGGAAACACCATATATTTT
CDR3 protein: CASSPTGAIGNTIYF

J gene: TRBJ1-5
D gene: TRBD1
V gene: TRBV19
clone size: -
CDR3 DNA: TGTGCCAGTAGTGGGGGGACAGGGGGATATAGCAATCAGCCCCAGCATTTT
CDR3 protein: CASSGGTGGYSNQPQHF

J gene: TRBJ1-4
D gene: -
V gene: TRBV28
clone size: -
CDR3 DNA: TGTGCCAGCCGCCTGGGTGGGGAAAAACTGTTTTTT
CDR3 protein: CASRLGGEKLFF

J gene: TRBJ1-2
D gene: -
V gene: TRBV7-2
clone size: -
CDR3 DNA: TGTGCCAGCAGTTTCGACAACCTGCTCTATGGCTACACCTTC
CDR3 protein: CASSFDNLLYGYTF

J gene: TRBJ1-1
D gene: -
V gene: TRBV21-1
clone size: -
CDR3 DNA: TGTGCCAGCAGCAAAGAGCGTATGGAGGGAGTCAGTACTGAAGCTTTCTTT
CDR3 protein: CASSKERMEGVSTEAFF

J gene: TRBJ2-3
D gene: TRBD1
V gene: TRBV14
clone size: -
CDR3 DNA: TGTGCCAGCAGCCAAGACACCGGGACAGGGTGGCCAGATACGCAGTATTTT
CDR3 protein: CASSQDTGTGWPDTQYF

J gene: TRBJ1-1
D gene: -
V gene: TRBV11-2
clone size: -
CDR3 DNA: TGTGCCAGCAGCTTGAGGCAAACGAACACTGAAGCTTTCTTT
CDR3 protein: CASSLRQTNTEAFF

J gene: TRBJ2-5
D gene: -
V gene: TRBV30
clone size: once
CDR3 DNA: TGTGCCTGGGGTAACGGACAAGAGACCCAGTACTTC
CDR3 protein: CAWGNGQETQYF

J gene: TRBJ2-3
D gene: -
V gene: TRBV18
clone size: -
CDR3 DNA: TGTGCCAGCTCACCACTGGGAGATGTCACAGATACGCAGTATTTT
CDR3 protein: CASSPLGDVTDTQYF

J gene: TRBJ2-7
D gene: -
V gene: TRBV5-8
clone size: -
CDR3 DNA: TGTGCCAGCATCAGGACCCATTCATCCCCTTGGGAGCAGTACTTC
CDR3 protein: CASIRTHSSPWEQYF

J gene: TRBJ1-2
D gene: TRBD1
V gene: TRBV5-1
clone size: -
CDR3 DNA: TGCGCCAGCAGCTGGACAGGGGCTTCTAACTATGGCTACACCTTC
CDR3 protein: CASSWTGASNYGYTF

J gene: TRBJ1-6
D gene: TRBD1
V gene: TRBV7-9
clone size: -
CDR3 DNA: TGTGCCAGCAGCCCGGGGGACAGCTCCTATAATTCACCCCTCCACTTT
CDR3 protein: CASSPGDSSYNSPLHF

J gene: TRBJ1-6
D gene: -
V gene: TRBV6-1
clone size: -
CDR3 DNA: TGTGCCAGCAGCCCGACAACTTCTTGGCCACCCCTCCACTTT
CDR3 protein: CASSPTTSWPPLHF

J gene: TRBJ1-4
D gene: -
V gene: TRBV4-1
clone size: -
CDR3 DNA: TGCGCCAGCGGGAGGGCCTTGGGGGAAAAACTGTTTTTT
CDR3 protein: CASGRALGEKLFF

J gene: TRBJ2-3
D gene: -
V gene: TRBV4-1
clone size: once
CDR3 DNA: TGCGCCAGCAGCCGGGGCTCCACAGATACGCAGTATTTT
CDR3 protein: CASSRGSTDTQYF

J gene: TRBJ2-3
D gene: -
V gene: TRBV6-1
clone size: -
CDR3 DNA: TGTGCCAGCAGTGAGGGCCCCAATCGGGCAGATACGCAGTATTTT
CDR3 protein: CASSEGPNRADTQYF

J gene: TRBJ1-1
D gene: -
V gene: TRBV5-6
clone size: -
CDR3 DNA: TGTGCCAGCAGCTTCAGGGTCGGGGTTGGGAACACTGAAGCTTTCTTT
CDR3 protein: CASSFRVGVGNTEAFF

J gene: TRBJ2-3
D gene: -
V gene: TRBV6-5
clone size: -
CDR3 DNA: TGTGCCAGCAGTGGTACAGGACTCAGGGCAGATACGCAGTATTTT
CDR3 protein: CASSGTGLRADTQYF

J gene: TRBJ2-3
D gene: TRBD1
V gene: TRBV10-3
clone size: -
CDR3 DNA: TGTGCCATCAGGGGACAGGGGGCTTGGGATACGCAGTATTTT
CDR3 protein: CAIRGQGAWDTQYF

J gene: TRBJ2-3
D gene: TRBD2
V gene: TRBV18
clone size: -
CDR3 DNA: TGTGCCAGCTCTAGCACTAGCGGGGTTACAGATACGCAGTATTTT
CDR3 protein: CASSSTSGVTDTQYF

J gene: TRBJ1-2
D gene: -
V gene: TRBV7-9
clone size: few
CDR3 DNA: TGTGCCAGCAGCGTCGACAGCTATGGCTACACCTTC
CDR3 protein: CASSVDSYGYTF

J gene: TRBJ2-1
D gene: TRBD2
V gene: TRBV7-8
clone size: -
CDR3 DNA: TGTGCCAGCAGCCCTAGGACTAGCGGGAGTTCCGAGCAGTTCTTC
CDR3 protein: CASSPRTSGSSEQFF

J gene: TRBJ1-5
D gene: -
V gene: TRBV28
clone size: once
CDR3 DNA: TGTGCCAGCAGTTTAGGGTCCCGGGCGGGGAGCAATCAGCCCCAGCATTTT
CDR3 protein: CASSLGSRAGSNQPQHF

J gene: TRBJ1-4
D gene: -
V gene: TRBV9
clone size: -
CDR3 DNA: TGTGCCAGCAGTCCCCGTTGGGGAACTAATGAAAAACTGTTTTTT
CDR3 protein: CASSPRWGTNEKLFF

J gene: TRBJ1-6
D gene: -
V gene: TRBV9
clone size: -
CDR3 DNA: TGTGCCAGCAGCGTAGGCGATCCGCGTAATTCACCCCTCCACTTT
CDR3 protein: CASSVGDPRNSPLHF

J gene: TRBJ2-5
D gene: -
V gene: TRBV5-1
clone size: -
CDR3 DNA: TGCGCCAGCAGCTTGTGGGAATCAGAGACCCAGTACTTC
CDR3 protein: CASSLWESETQYF

J gene: TRBJ2-5
D gene: TRBD2
V gene: TRBV5-6
clone size: -
CDR3 DNA: TGTGCCAGCAGCTTGGTATCGCGACTAGCGGACTTCCAAGAGACCCAGTACTTC
CDR3 protein: CASSLVSRLADFQETQYF

J gene: TRBJ1-1
D gene: -
V gene: TRBV2
clone size: -
CDR3 DNA: TGTGCCAGCAGTGTAGAGCGAGACACTGAAGCTTTCTTT
CDR3 protein: CASSVERDTEAFF

J gene: TRBJ1-3
D gene: -
V gene: TRBV10-2
clone size: once
CDR3 DNA: TGCGCCAGCAGAGAAGCAGGCTCTGGAAACACCATATATTTT
CDR3 protein: CASREAGSGNTIYF

J gene: TRBJ2-7
D gene: -
V gene: TRBV7-9
clone size: -
CDR3 DNA: TGTGCCAGCAGCTTAGCGCCGCAGGGTTACGAGCAGTACTTC
CDR3 protein: CASSLAPQGYEQYF

J gene: TRBJ2-3
D gene: -
V gene: TRBV5-1
clone size: -
CDR3 DNA: TGCGCCAGCAGCGATGCCCTGAGCACAGATACGCAGTATTTT
CDR3 protein: CASSDALSTDTQYF

J gene: TRBJ1-5
D gene: -
V gene: TRBV5-4
clone size: -
CDR3 DNA: TGTGCCAGCAGCTTAGACAATCAGCCCCAGCATTTT
CDR3 protein: CASSLDNQPQHF